This T cell receptor (beta chain) was sequenced in a study of T-cell memory formation after mild COVID-19. The germline V and J ends were trimmed by 6 bases and 4 bases, with 9 bases remaining between them. Germline-derived CDR1 and CDR2 are KGHSH and LQKENI. The CDR3 runs 12 residues. TCRdb ran MiXCR on the 5' RACE reads and lists one entry per CDR3 protein. The table shows fewer than 350,000 distinct CDR3 sequences, with roughly an eighth occurring only once. As to this clonotype: What it recognizes is unknown.

Study-wide results and limits: Among clones peaking at day 37 in the second wave, SARS-CoV-2 specificity remained unconfirmed.

V is TRBV18 and J is TRBJ1-1; D is undetermined. The clonotype originates from a man aged 18-30 years who had mild COVID-19 (a few samples of this study predate the infection). Cell type and time point are not known. The sequenced sample consisted of PBMCs or a T cell subset sorted from them (not recorded which). The CDR3 nucleotides read TGTGCCAGCTCGTTTGAAACCACTGAAGCTTTCTTT. This translates into CASSFETTEAFF.